Given below is one T cell receptor beta chain in context. This clone was picked up one time. Its antigen is still unknown. Qualities for individual bases were not recorded, and no much larger clone is one base off. Library preparation employed the immunoSEQ multiplex PCR assay. The multiplex PCR relied on a mix of 60 forward primers for TCR Vbeta segments and 13 reverse primers for TCR Jbeta segments. Amplification of the CDR3 region of rearranged TCR beta genes was performed with a multiplex PCR assay on genomic DNA. On the Illumina HiSeq System, the amplified TCR beta libraries were sequenced as 87-base-pair reads. For the original study's pipeline: In a later analysis, 70 million to 95 million unique TCR beta chains were counted across the approximately 640 repertoires, and roughly 10 million of these chains were shared by at least two donors. Raw reads were error-corrected and collapsed into unique sequences by a nearest-neighbor algorithm in which closely related sequences were merged to remove PCR and sequencing errors. CDR3 sequences were aligned to IMGT reference sequences to assign V, D and J gene segments. Each retained sequence needed at least a six-nucleotide match to both a V gene segment and a J gene segment. Rearrangements were classified as productive when the CDR3 lacked stop codons and remained in frame with V and J, and all other rearrangements were classified as non-productive. CDR3 was defined by IMGT convention, running from the second conserved V-encoded cysteine to the conserved J-encoded phenylalanine. In an earlier analysis of more than 550 of the donors, sequences lacking an unambiguous match to a single V gene segment were excluded. An earlier analysis of a few hundred of the donors classified V segments as functional when productive rearrangements were above 56.7% and as segregating when the standard deviation between donors was above 5%. A statistical classification framework was built for diagnosing cytomegalovirus status from the catalog of TCR beta chain sequences. V and J gene assignment, in a later analysis, came from comparing TCR nucleotide sequences with IMGT/GENE-DB human TR gene sequences. A later analysis assigned CDR3 sequences and most-parsimonious VDJ recombination scenarios with the TCRdist pipeline. In a later analysis, every TCR beta chain was defined by the combination of its CDR3 amino acid sequence and its V-gene family, and reads without a unique V-gene family were dropped. To address suspected cross-contamination and a sequencing artifact, a later analysis removed approximately 590 highly shared, low-generation-probability nucleotide sequences. A later analysis calculated a clonal expansion index for each public chain from normalized within-repertoire ranks of inferred template counts. A later analysis computed generation probabilities with a VDJ recombination model fitted to out-of-frame rearrangements, and checked the results against IGoR. A later analysis scored TCR-TCR, TCR-HLA and TCR-CMV co-occurrence with hypergeometric tests, applying a repertoire-size bias correction to TCR pairs. A later analysis estimated false discovery rates by permuting HLA or CMV assignments 20 times. A later analysis grouped co-occurring TCRs with DBSCAN, adding TCRdist sequence similarity when clustering within HLA-allele-positive subsets. Co-occurrence clustering excluded repertoires with fewer than 30,000 or more than 120,000 public chains, plus five with anomalous nucleotide sharing. TCRdb obtained this table from immuneACCESS and retained in-frame rearrangements with V and J assigned. These tables miss some clones; where compared with another copy, unresolved V genes account for less than half of the shortfall, and the remainder is unexplained. V, J and clone size are taken as reported in that table, and D and trimming were inferred from the DNA itself. This sample lists 150,000 to 180,000 clones; about 75% were detected once. Clones ranked in the top ten supply about 1.3% of the sample.

The data originate from a study of cytomegalovirus exposure and HLA in healthy donors (dated by TCRdb to the late 2010s). General notes on the study: In an earlier analysis of fewer than 750 of the donors, around 300 Gb of sequence data and 100 million or so unique TCR beta sequences from about 179 million T cells were reported. About 310 gigabases of sequencing data and tens of millions of unique TCR sequences were included in an early release covering under 650 HLA-typed donors. The genetic ancestry cluster associated with self-reported Caucasian donors included about 81% of the 300 to 450 genotyped donors. The aim of the study was to test whether cataloging public T cell receptors could identify signatures of past pathogen exposure. The study used immunosequencing to profile the T cell repertoires of approximately 650 subjects and linked those repertoires to cytomegalovirus serostatus. Besides the first cohort of roughly 640 subjects, a separate validation cohort made up of 120 different subjects was used. To predict cytomegalovirus infection status, the study combined high-throughput TCR immunosequencing, statistical association of individual TCRs with disease status, and machine learning. In a later analysis, previously published TCR beta repertoires from some 640 donors were re-analyzed and high-resolution HLA genotyping was added so that TCR occurrence patterns could be studied. Rather than drawing on any new phenotypic data, the later analysis identified candidate immune exposures from TCR beta sequences and the way those sequences occurred across donors. An earlier analysis of fewer than 700 of the donors applied high-throughput TCR beta sequencing to assess whether each TCR beta V gene segment acted as functional or pseudogenic. Donor age, sex, ethnicity and CMV serostatus were compiled together with the repertoire data. A later genetic analysis took genome-wide SNP genotypes for about 55% of the roughly 670 donors and used that subset as a discovery cohort. All discovery cohort repertoires had been generated using a single sequencing platform. HLA typing covered class I and class II loci at four-digit resolution. The number of typed donors differed by locus: about 620-640 for A, B, C, DRB1 and DQB1; 500 to 550 for DQA1; around 610 for DPA1; and some 450 for DPB1. A handful of DR-DQ haplotypes were handled as single units for association and clustering because linkage in the cohort was strong. Among a few hundred genotyped donors of the cohort, an average of around 240,000 unique TCR beta nucleotide sequences were sequenced per donor, roughly 20% of them non-productive.

The study at large found these results: While some public TCRs were present in many individuals, most TCR sequences turned up only very rarely across donors. CMV serostatus was the only immune exposure information available for the cohort. Compared with equally common non-associated chains, HLA-associated TCR beta chains in a later analysis were more clonally expanded and had lower generation probabilities. The classifier was reported to diagnose cytomegalovirus status with high specificity and sensitivity in both the original and validation cohorts. Because HLA typing was unavailable for some donors at each locus, only the typed subset was used in association tests. In the study, 150 to 200 TCR beta chains were listed as associated with cytomegalovirus. Only TCR beta chains were sequenced in this cohort, and the absence of alpha or paired-chain data limited detectable features. A further reported finding was that TCR beta sequences accurately predicted the HLA-A and HLA-B alleles for most subjects in the first cohort. It was suggested by the authors that the approach could potentially be generalized to other disease states and immunological phenotypes. According to a later analysis, most CMV-associated TCR beta chains appeared to be HLA-restricted, and the HLA associations seemed to be driven largely by CMV exposure. Because counts were too low, roughly 17 rarely observed V segments, including chromosome 9 orphons, were left out of the earlier analysis of several hundred of the donors. A later analysis associated roughly 17,000 TCR beta sequences with specific HLA alleles at a false discovery rate of 0.05. In vitro tests confirmed that three of the cytomegalovirus-associated TCR beta chains recognize cytomegalovirus antigens. Some IMGT-functional V segments, including TRBV6-2 and TRBV6-3, could not be distinguished by the 87-base-pair reads and were therefore excluded. According to a later analysis, parvovirus B19, influenza, CMV and Epstein-Barr virus appeared linked to several top co-occurrence clusters. Correlated functional status among segregating V segments might reflect linkage disequilibrium, but an unknown experimental factor could not be ruled out. In a later genetic analysis, a missense DCLRE1C variant was associated with V-gene and J-gene trimming of TCR beta chains, and the association was replicated in an independent cohort. A group of highly shared sequence variants was considered likely to be a technical artifact of the sequencing pipeline. In a later analysis, the rate of TCR association differed among HLA loci, with DRB1 alleles having the most associated TCRs and HLA-C alleles having the fewest. Sequencing depth was assumed to be roughly uniform across donors in the presence/absence analyses, though that assumption may not hold. An earlier analysis of some 590 of the donors showed that most TCR beta V segments appeared in productive rearrangements either about 90% or about 30% of the time, which broadly matched IMGT annotations. When HLA alleles, especially DR and DQ, strongly co-occurred, attributing TCR associations to individual alleles was difficult. Compared with the roughly 600-donor mean, donors in an Asian-associated ancestry cluster had fewer N-insertions in productive TCRs, according to a later genetic analysis.

In total, roughly 670 healthy bone marrow donors made up the cohort. All cohort members were sampled while nominally healthy, although unrecorded immune exposures were likely present. The donor tested CMV seronegative, placing the donor among the 352 seronegative members of the cohort. Each donor provided a peripheral blood sample, and peripheral blood mononuclear cells were used for TCR beta sequencing. Genomic DNA extraction from the blood cell samples was performed with the Qiagen DNeasy Blood Extraction Kit. CDR1 and CDR2 (MDHEN, SYDVKM) derive from the germline V gene. The CDR3, from cysteine to phenylalanine, totals 15 residues. The read is trimmed to its CDR3 DNA, 45 bases read in frame from base 1. The V and J ends are trimmed by 6 bases and 1 base, leaving 14 bases between them.

The clonotype comes from a man younger than 35 in good health and CMV-seronegative. The sequence joins TRBV28 to TRBJ2-3; 6 matching bases give a weak D call of TRBD2. The specimen sequenced was PBMCs. In nucleotides, the sequence is TGTGCCAGCAGGCTTGGAGGGGCGGGCACAGATACGCAGTATTTT. Translated, this is CASRLGGAGTDTQYF.